This TCR beta chain was profiled in a study of shared clonotypes between healthy human individuals (dated by TCRdb to about 2020). About the investigation overall: Three men and two women, aged 18 to 49 years, made up the cohort. To estimate repertoire size and how much clonotypes are shared between individuals, the study performed deep sequencing of blood TCR repertoires from about 5 healthy adults. Libraries were prepared and TCR repertoires were sequenced by different laboratories using diverse techniques, in order to increase sequencing depth and limit assay-specific biases. Per donor, three plates each were used for CD4 naive and CD4 memory, two for CD8 naive, and one for CD8 memory. Between about 0.9 and 10 billion PBMCs per donor were obtained by leukapheresis. Study-level results and caveats: Compared with non-shared clonotypes, the clonotypes found in all four sorted-subset donors had higher generation probabilities. Because the study included a small number of donors, the genetic and exposure-history diversity represented was limited. Only blood was sampled, and tissue TCR repertoires likely differ from those in blood. Naive subsets generally had larger estimated clonotype richness than memory subsets. Pairwise subsampling indicated that sequencing depth was expected to affect the degree of clonotype sharing among donors. Approximately 5% of naive CD4, 3.5% of naive CD8, 2.3% of memory CD4, and about 0.4% of memory CD8 clonotypes were shared across a few donors. Rarefaction of sorted-subset datasets indicated incomplete sequencing despite the large sequencing depth.

For the CD8 naive samples, CD45RO-negative cells were positively selected for CCR7, yielding a CD45RA+CCR7+ population from which TemRA cells were excluded. The donors were healthy, HIV-negative adults with no recently reported acute infections or vaccinations. Every donor was a Caucasian adult living in Nashville, Tennessee, USA. After blood collection by leukapheresis, PBMCs were isolated using Ficoll-Histopaque density gradient centrifugation and then cryopreserved in the vapor phase of liquid nitrogen. Analytical flow cytometry was used to check the purity and quantity of each magnetically sorted T cell population. Genomic DNA was isolated from each sorted fraction and quantified by UV absorbance on a Nanodrop 2000c. The CDR3 starts with the cysteine, ends with the phenylalanine, and has 16 residues. Only the CDR3 DNA stays, 48 bases, in frame from base 1. Based on the germline V gene (reference sequence), the CDR1 and CDR2 sequences are PRHDT and FYEKMQ. The germline ends are 11 bases apart after V is trimmed by 2 bases and J by 0 bases.

TCR CDR3 regions were amplified from genomic DNA by multiplex PCR using the deep immunoSEQ assay. Extracted genomic DNA from each cell subset was spread evenly across all wells of several immunoSEQ 96-well plates, with each plate serving as a replicate. For sorted subsets, about 200 ng genomic DNA, equal to some 30,000 T cell genomes, was loaded into each replicate PCR. Purified libraries were measured with a Qubit 3.0 fluorometer, size-checked on a Bioanalyzer 2100, and measured again with the KAPA Library Quantification kit. A separate single-read 150-cycle Illumina NextSeq 550 flow cell was used to sequence each immunoSEQ 96-well plate. Per the authors' processing: The immunoSEQ output contained only junctional sequences without quality scores, so filtering could not match that applied to full-length reads. Sequences were annotated with PyIR, a Python wrapper for IgBLAST v1.9, and V/J genes and CDR3 were assigned using IMGT germline references. Reads with weak V/J assignments (E-value above 1e-6), missing CDR3, stop codons, out-of-frame junctions, or ambiguous translated residues were removed. A V3J clonotype was defined by an identical inferred V gene, J gene, and CDR3 amino acid sequence. The percentage overlap between two repertoires was calculated by dividing the number of shared unique clonotypes by the size of the smaller repertoire. RTK rarefaction, the Chao1 estimator, and Recon v2.1 estimates of unobserved clonotypes were used to assess repertoire richness. For all TCRbeta clonotypes obtained by the gDNA method from a few donors, generation probabilities were computed with OLGA. TCRdb stores this immuneACCESS table with in-frame sequences only. Part of the clones is absent; in the studies checked, under half of the shortfall reflects unresolved V genes, and no reason is known for the rest. Clone size and V and J calls were adopted from that table, with D and trimming inferred from the DNA. The sample data list around 1.9 million clones, and around 93% of these were observed just once. The ten largest clones take up roughly 1.7% of the sample.

Worth noting for this clone: Its antigen is still unknown. It has no much larger one-base neighbor in the sample; base qualities were not kept.

This clonotype was obtained from a man aged 18 to 29 in good health. Some clones in this sample may be carry-over from other donors' samples. Input material: naive CD8+ T cells from PBMCs. Read against the paper, the sample's cell subset or site label means: CD45RA+CCR7+. The chain couples TRBV13 to TRBJ2-1, with a weak D call of TRBD2 (6 bases match). The nucleotide sequence reads TGTGCCAGCAGCTTACTCAAACTAGCCTCCTACAATGAGCAGTTCTTC. It is translated as CASSLLKLASYNEQFF.